These T cell receptor beta chains were read from a single sample in a study of post-analysis software for immune sequencing data. One entry per CDR3 protein results from TCRdb running MiXCR on the PCR reads. The profile shows hundreds of thousands of distinct CDR3 sequences, 53% of them singletons. The sequencing input was blood. All receptors come from a girl aged 5-17 years with multiple sclerosis. Both conserved end residues are part of each CDR3. The D gene is left open where the match is weak. Where a row states a size, it is once, few, many or the class of an expanded clone; other rows omit it.

size,J,D,V,CDR3,DNA
few,TRBJ2-1,TRBD2,TRBV9,CASSVGRAGGAYNEQFF,TGTGCCAGCAGCGTAGGACGTGCGGGAGGGGCCTACAATGAGCAGTTCTTC
NA,TRBJ2-5,TRBD1,TRBV7-9,CASSLQPYGTDKETQYF,TGTGCCAGCAGCCTCCAACCCTACGGGACAGATAAAGAGACCCAGTACTTC
few,TRBJ2-7,NA,TRBV29-1,CSVDANRFGEQYF,TGCAGCGTCGACGCCAACAGGTTTGGCGAGCAGTACTTC
NA,TRBJ2-7,NA,TRBV29-1,CSVAGDLAYEQYF,TGCAGCGTTGCGGGGGACCTCGCCTACGAGCAGTACTTC
few,TRBJ2-7,NA,TRBV20-1,CSSSLPGPTSYEQYF,TGCAGTTCTTCCCTCCCGGGACCGACGTCCTACGAGCAGTACTTC
few,TRBJ2-7,NA,TRBV12-5,CASGAGTGYEQYF,TGTGCTAGTGGGGCCGGGACGGGCTACGAGCAGTACTTC
NA,TRBJ2-1,TRBD2,TRBV15,CATNWRRGRDEQFF,TGTGCCACCAATTGGCGGAGAGGGAGGGATGAGCAGTTCTTC
NA,TRBJ1-2,NA,TRBV10-3,CAISDKGGAYGYTF,TGCGCCATCAGTGACAAGGGGGGAGCATATGGCTACACCTTC
few,TRBJ1-5,NA,TRBV18,CASSPAIGNQPQHF,TGTGCCAGCTCACCTGCCATTGGCAATCAGCCCCAGCATTTT
NA,TRBJ1-2,TRBD1,TRBV20-1,CSARTGTGNFGYTF,TGCAGTGCTCGGACCGGGACAGGGAATTTTGGCTACACCTTC
NA,TRBJ2-7,NA,TRBV7-3,CASSVQGSSYEQYF,TGTGCCAGCAGCGTACAAGGAAGCTCCTACGAGCAGTACTTC
NA,TRBJ2-3,NA,TRBV6-5,CASSSLGSWAQDTQYF,TGTGCCAGCAGCTCCTTGGGTAGCTGGGCCCAAGATACGCAGTATTTT
NA,TRBJ2-7,NA,TRBV29-1,CSVEDRDGPYEQYF,TGCAGCGTTGAAGATAGGGACGGGCCCTACGAGCAGTACTTC
NA,TRBJ2-7,TRBD2,TRBV12-3/TRBV12-4,CASSPLAQSGEQYF,TGTGCCAGCAGTCCACTAGCGCAATCAGGCGAGCAGTACTTC
NA,TRBJ1-1,NA,TRBV29-1,CSVPGRVSKTEAFF,TGCAGCGTTCCCGGGAGGGTTAGTAAGACTGAAGCTTTCTTT
NA,TRBJ2-7,TRBD2,TRBV6-5,CASKEVAGLTYEQYF,TGTGCCAGCAAAGAGGTAGCGGGCCTTACCTACGAGCAGTACTTC
NA,TRBJ2-1,NA,TRBV6-1,CAVQDWVAYNEQFF,TGTGCAGTACAGGACTGGGTAGCCTACAATGAGCAGTTCTTC
few,TRBJ2-7,NA,TRBV25-1,CASSGPLPRGREQYF,TGTGCCAGCAGTGGGCCCCTACCCCGGGGGCGCGAGCAGTACTTC
NA,TRBJ2-3,NA,TRBV5-6,CASSLRGNGGTDTQYF,TGTGCCAGCAGCTTGCGGGGGAATGGCGGCACAGATACGCAGTATTTT
few,TRBJ1-5,TRBD1,TRBV7-2,CASSLGRGLGSNQPQHF,TGTGCCAGCAGCTTAGGCAGGGGGCTAGGTAGCAATCAGCCCCAGCATTTT
once,TRBJ2-5,NA,TRBV20-1,CSATFGGPETQYF,TGCAGTGCTACCTTCGGGGGGCCTGAGACCCAGTACTTC
few,TRBJ2-7,TRBD2,TRBV20-1,CSATPGTSAYEQYF,TGCAGTGCGACCCCGGGGACTAGCGCCTACGAGCAGTACTTC
few,TRBJ1-1,TRBD1,TRBV5-1,CASTPSRDRGPEAFF,TGCGCCAGCACCCCGAGTCGGGACAGGGGACCTGAAGCTTTCTTT
NA,TRBJ1-4,NA,TRBV12-3/TRBV12-4,CASSPPPVEKLFF,TGTGCCAGCAGCCCCCCGCCAGTTGAAAAACTGTTTTTT
few,TRBJ2-1,NA,TRBV7-9,CASSSPGTEQFF,TGTGCCAGCAGCTCTCCAGGGACTGAGCAGTTCTTC
NA,TRBJ1-6,TRBD1,TRBV6-1,CASSESTGTGLNSPLHF,TGTGCCAGCAGTGAATCTACGGGGACAGGGCTTAATTCACCCCTCCACTTT